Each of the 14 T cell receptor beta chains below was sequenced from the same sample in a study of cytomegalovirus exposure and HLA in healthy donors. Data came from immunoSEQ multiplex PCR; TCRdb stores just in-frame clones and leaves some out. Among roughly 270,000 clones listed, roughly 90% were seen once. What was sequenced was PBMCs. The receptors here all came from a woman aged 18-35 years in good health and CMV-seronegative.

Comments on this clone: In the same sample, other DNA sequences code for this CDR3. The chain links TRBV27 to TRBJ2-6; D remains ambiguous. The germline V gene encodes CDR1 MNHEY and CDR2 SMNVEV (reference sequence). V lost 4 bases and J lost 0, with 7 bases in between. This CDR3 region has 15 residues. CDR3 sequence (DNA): TGTGCCAGCAGTTCAGGATTCTCTGGGGCCAACGTCCTGACTTTC. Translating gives CASSSGFSGANVLTF.

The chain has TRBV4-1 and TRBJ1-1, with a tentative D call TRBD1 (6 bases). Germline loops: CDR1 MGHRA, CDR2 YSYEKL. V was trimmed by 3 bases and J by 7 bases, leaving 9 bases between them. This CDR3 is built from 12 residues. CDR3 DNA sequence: TGCGCCAGCAGCCATGTACAGGGTGAAGCTTTCTTT. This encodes CASSHVQGEAFF.

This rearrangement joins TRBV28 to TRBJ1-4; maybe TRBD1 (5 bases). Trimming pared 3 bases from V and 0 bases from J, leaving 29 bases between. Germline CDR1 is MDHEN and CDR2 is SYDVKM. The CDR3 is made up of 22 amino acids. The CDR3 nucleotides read TGTGCCAGCAGTTTCCTCTTTTCCCCGGGACTTCAGGTTGAGGCAACTAATGAAAAACTGTTTTTT. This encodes CASSFLFSPGLQVEATNEKLFF.

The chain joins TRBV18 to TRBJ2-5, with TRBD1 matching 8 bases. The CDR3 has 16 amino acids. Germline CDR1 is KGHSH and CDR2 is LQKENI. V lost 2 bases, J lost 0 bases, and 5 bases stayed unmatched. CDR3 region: CASSPYGQGNQETQYF. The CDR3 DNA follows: TGTGCCAGCTCACCATATGGACAGGGAAACCAAGAGACCCAGTACTTC. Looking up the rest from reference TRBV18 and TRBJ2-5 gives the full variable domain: NAGVMQNPRHLVRRRGQEARLRCSPMKGHSHVYWYRQLPEEGLKFMVYLQKENIIDESGMPKERFSAEFPKEGPSILRIQQVVRGDSAAYFCASSPYGQGNQETQYFGPGTRLLVL.

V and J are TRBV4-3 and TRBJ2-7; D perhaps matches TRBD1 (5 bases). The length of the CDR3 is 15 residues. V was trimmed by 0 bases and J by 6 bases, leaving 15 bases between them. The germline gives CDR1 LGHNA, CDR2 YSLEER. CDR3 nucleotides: TGCGCCAGCAGCCAAGATTTGGCAGCTACAGGCGAGCAGTACTTC. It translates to CASSQDLAATGEQYF.

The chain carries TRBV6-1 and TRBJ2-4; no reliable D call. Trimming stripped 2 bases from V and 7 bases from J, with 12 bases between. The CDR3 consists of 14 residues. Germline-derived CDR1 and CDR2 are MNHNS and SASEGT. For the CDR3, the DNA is TGTGCCAGCAGTGAACTCTCGCGTTTCAACATTCAGTACTTC. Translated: CASSELSRFNIQYF.

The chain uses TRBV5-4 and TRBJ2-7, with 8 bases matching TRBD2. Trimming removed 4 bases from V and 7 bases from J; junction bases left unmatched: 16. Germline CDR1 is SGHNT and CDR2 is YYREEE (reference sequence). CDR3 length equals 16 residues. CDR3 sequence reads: CASSRRGGRTPWEQYF. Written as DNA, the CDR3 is TGTGCCAGCAGCCGCAGGGGCGGGAGGACTCCTTGGGAGCAGTACTTC.

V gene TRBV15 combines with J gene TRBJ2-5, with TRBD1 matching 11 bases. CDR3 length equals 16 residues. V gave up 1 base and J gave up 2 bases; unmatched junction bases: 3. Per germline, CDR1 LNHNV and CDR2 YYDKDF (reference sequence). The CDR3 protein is CATSRGTGGRQETQYF. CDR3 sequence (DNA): TGTGCCACCAGCAGAGGGACAGGGGGCCGTCAAGAGACCCAGTACTTC.

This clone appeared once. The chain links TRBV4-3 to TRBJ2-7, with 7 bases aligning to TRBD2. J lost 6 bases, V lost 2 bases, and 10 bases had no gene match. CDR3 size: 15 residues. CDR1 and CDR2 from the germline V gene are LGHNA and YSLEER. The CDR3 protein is CASSQNVMGRAEQYF. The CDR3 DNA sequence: TGCGCCAGCAGCCAAAATGTGATGGGGAGGGCCGAGCAGTACTTC.

The DNA for the CDR3 is TGTGCCACCAGCATCCTAACTCTGAATGAGCAGTTCTTC. Protein: CATSILTLNEQFF. The chain uses TRBV15 and TRBJ2-1; D gene ambiguous. Germline V gene data show CDR1 as LNHNV and CDR2 as YYDKDF (reference sequence). This CDR3 contains 13 residues. V lost 4 bases and J 7 bases, leaving 11 bases between the germline ends.

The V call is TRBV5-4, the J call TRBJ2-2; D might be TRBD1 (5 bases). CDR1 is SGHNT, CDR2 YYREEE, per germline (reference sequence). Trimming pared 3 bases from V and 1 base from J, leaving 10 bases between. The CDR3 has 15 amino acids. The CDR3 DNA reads TGTGCCAGCAGCTCAGGGCAAAAGAACACCGGGGAGCTGTTTTTT. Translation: CASSSGQKNTGELFF.

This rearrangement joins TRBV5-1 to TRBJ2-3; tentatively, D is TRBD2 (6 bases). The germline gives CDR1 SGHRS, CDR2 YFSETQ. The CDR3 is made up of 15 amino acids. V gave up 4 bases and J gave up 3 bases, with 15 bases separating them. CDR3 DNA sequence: TGCGCCAGCAGCGGCGAGGGGCTAGCGACAGATACGCAGTATTTT. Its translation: CASSGEGLATDTQYF.

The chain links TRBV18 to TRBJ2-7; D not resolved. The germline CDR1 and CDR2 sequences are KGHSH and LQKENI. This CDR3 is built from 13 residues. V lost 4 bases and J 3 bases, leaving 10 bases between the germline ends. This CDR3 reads CASSRAESYEQYF. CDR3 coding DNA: TGTGCCAGCTCACGGGCAGAGAGCTACGAGCAGTACTTC.

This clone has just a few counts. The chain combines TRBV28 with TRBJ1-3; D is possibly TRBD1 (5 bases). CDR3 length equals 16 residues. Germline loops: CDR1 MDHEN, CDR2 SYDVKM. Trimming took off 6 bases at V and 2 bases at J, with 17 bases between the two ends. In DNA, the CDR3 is TGTGCCAGCAGCCCCAGGGAGGGAGTCACTGGAAACACCATATATTTT. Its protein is CASSPREGVTGNTIYF. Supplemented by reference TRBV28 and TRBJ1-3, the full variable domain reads DVKVTQSSRYLVKRTGEKVFLECVQDMDHENMFWYRQDPGLGLRLIYFSYDVKMKEKGDIPEGYSVSREKKERFSLILESASTNQTSMYLCASSPREGVTGNTIYFGEGSWLTVV.